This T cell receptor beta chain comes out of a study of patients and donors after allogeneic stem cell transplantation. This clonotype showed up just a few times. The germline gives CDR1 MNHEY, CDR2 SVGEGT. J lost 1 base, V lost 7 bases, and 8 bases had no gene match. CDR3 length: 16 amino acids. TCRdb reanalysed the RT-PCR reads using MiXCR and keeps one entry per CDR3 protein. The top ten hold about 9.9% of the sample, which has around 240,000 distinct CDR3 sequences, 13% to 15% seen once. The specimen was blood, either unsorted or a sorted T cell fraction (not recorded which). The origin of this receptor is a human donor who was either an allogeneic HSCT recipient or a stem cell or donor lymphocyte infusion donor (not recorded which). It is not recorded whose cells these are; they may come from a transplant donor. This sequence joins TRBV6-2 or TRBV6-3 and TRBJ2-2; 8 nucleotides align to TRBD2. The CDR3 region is CASTIRTSLNTGELFF. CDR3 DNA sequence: TGTGCCAGCACCATTCGGACTAGCCTGAACACCGGGGAGCTGTTTTTT.